These T cell receptor beta chains were read from a single sample in a study of cytomegalovirus exposure and HLA in healthy donors. Produced via immunoSEQ multiplex PCR; TCRdb's table is partial and in-frame only. Of more than 95,000 clones listed, 70% to 80% were seen once; the top ten hold around 3.6%. Sequenced: PBMCs. These receptors all stem from a middle-aged man in good health and CMV-seronegative. Both conserved end residues are part of each CDR3. D genes are given only for firm matches. Size tells how often a clone was seen (once, few, many) or the class of an expanded clone, and some rows leave it out.

D gene,V gene,clone size,J gene,CDR3 DNA,CDR3 protein
TRBD1,TRBV7-3,.,TRBJ2-5,TGTGCCAGCAGCCTCCGGGACAGAGAGACCCAGTACTTC,CASSLRDRETQYF
.,TRBV27,.,TRBJ1-6,TGTGCCAGCAAAGAGGTCGGACAGTCCCTGGGTTATAATTCACCCCTCCACTTT,CASKEVGQSLGYNSPLHF
.,TRBV7-2,few,TRBJ2-7,TGTGCCAGCAGCGACAGGTTCTCCTACGAGCAGTACTTC,CASSDRFSYEQYF
TRBD2,TRBV4-2,.,TRBJ2-1,TGTGCCAGCAGCCCGATAGCGGGTAGCTCCTACAATGAGCAGTTCTTC,CASSPIAGSSYNEQFF
TRBD1,TRBV11-2,.,TRBJ1-2,TGTGCCAGCAGCTTAGGGACAGGGTATGGCTACACCTTC,CASSLGTGYGYTF
TRBD1,TRBV9,.,TRBJ1-1,TGTGCCAGCAGCGGGGGGACAGGAATGAACACTGAAGCTTTCTTT,CASSGGTGMNTEAFF
.,TRBV6-5,.,TRBJ2-1,TGTGCCAGCAGTCAAACGGTAAATGGCTACAATGAGCAGTTCTTC,CASSQTVNGYNEQFF
TRBD2,TRBV5-1,.,TRBJ2-1,TGCGCCAGCAGCTTAGGGACTAGCGGCGGTCGGGAGCAGTTCTTC,CASSLGTSGGREQFF
TRBD1,TRBV9,.,TRBJ1-4,TGTGCCAGCAGCCTTCCTTCAGGGGGCAAAAGGGAAAAACTGTTTTTT,CASSLPSGGKREKLFF
.,TRBV7-3,.,TRBJ2-3,TGTGCCAGCAGCAACCACAGGGTGAAGGATACGCAGTATTTT,CASSNHRVKDTQYF
.,TRBV28,few,TRBJ1-5,TGTGCCACCCGGGGCAATCAGCCCCAGCATTTT,CATRGNQPQHF
.,TRBV7-2,few,TRBJ1-6,TGTGCCAGCAGCTCTCGCGGGGGGCCGTCCAATTCACCCCTCCACTTT,CASSSRGGPSNSPLHF
.,TRBV29-1,.,TRBJ2-4,TGCAGCGTTCTCGGGTCCGCCGAAAACATTCAGTACTTC,CSVLGSAENIQYF
.,TRBV9,.,TRBJ1-5,TGTGCCAGCAGCGTAGGGGACACAGGGCCGCAGCCCCAGCATTTT,CASSVGDTGPQPQHF
.,TRBV5-1,.,TRBJ2-7,TGCGCCAGCAGCTTCGAGGGCGTCGAGCAGTACTTC,CASSFEGVEQYF
.,TRBV5-1,.,TRBJ2-5,TGCGCCAGCAGCTTAGGGACACAGGGGAGGCAAGAGACCCAGTACTTC,CASSLGTQGRQETQYF
.,TRBV7-7,few,TRBJ2-5,TGTGCTAGCAGCGTGGGACACCCGCCTCAAGAGACCCAGTACTTC,CASSVGHPPQETQYF
.,TRBV25-1,once,TRBJ1-5,TGTGCCAGCAGTGAAAGCCGAGAGCCCAATCAGCCCCAGCATTTT,CASSESREPNQPQHF
.,TRBV27,.,TRBJ2-7,TGTGCCAGCAGTTTAACGGGAGCGCTCAGCTCCTACGAGCAGTACTTC,CASSLTGALSSYEQYF
.,TRBV4-2,.,TRBJ1-1,TGTGCCAGCAGCCAAGAGTCAGGTGACACTGAAGCTTTCTTT,CASSQESGDTEAFF
.,TRBV23-1,.,TRBJ1-6,TGCGCCAGCAGCCACCGGTATGAGCGGAAAAGTGATTCACCCCTCCACTTT,CASSHRYERKSDSPLHF
.,TRBV7-2,.,TRBJ1-5,TGTGCCAGCAGCTCCGAACTCGGACAGAATCCTTCCAATCAGCCCCAGCATTTT,CASSSELGQNPSNQPQHF
TRBD1,TRBV5-1,.,TRBJ1-1,TGCGCCAGCAGCACAAAGACAGGGCCGAACACTGAAGCTTTCTTT,CASSTKTGPNTEAFF
.,TRBV18,.,TRBJ1-5,TGTGCCAGCTCTATTTGGCCTGGCAATCAGCCCCAGCATTTT,CASSIWPGNQPQHF
.,TRBV7-9,.,TRBJ1-2,TGTGCCAGCAGTTCAGAGGACACATCCAGAACCTTC,CASSSEDTSRTF
.,TRBV5-1,.,TRBJ2-2,TGCGCCAGCAGCCCCAACCCCGGGACTGGCGGAGGGGAGCTGTTTTTT,CASSPNPGTGGGELFF
TRBD1,TRBV25-1,.,TRBJ1-2,TGTGCCAGTCGACAGGGACGAGGCTACACCTTC,CASRQGRGYTF
.,TRBV19,.,TRBJ2-1,TGTGCCAGTAGTTCCGGCGGGACTTACAATGAGCAGTTCTTC,CASSSGGTYNEQFF
.,TRBV19,.,TRBJ1-3,TGTGCCAGTAGTGCCAGCTCTGGAAACACCATATATTTT,CASSASSGNTIYF
.,TRBV9,once,TRBJ1-6,TGTGCCAGCAGCGTAGCTGCGGGGACCCCGAATTCACCCCTCCACTTT,CASSVAAGTPNSPLHF
.,TRBV12-5,.,TRBJ2-1,TGTGCTAGTGGTATCACGTCGACTAGTTTGTACAATGAGCAGTTCTTC,CASGITSTSLYNEQFF
TRBD2,TRBV5-6,.,TRBJ2-1,TGTGCCAGCAGCTATCTAAGGACTAGCGAATACAATGAGCAGTTCTTC,CASSYLRTSEYNEQFF
.,TRBV5-1,.,TRBJ2-3,TGCGCCAGCAGCGCACAGGGAACCGGAGATACGCAGTATTTT,CASSAQGTGDTQYF
.,TRBV5-4,.,TRBJ1-3,TGTGCCAGCAGCTTAGAGGGCAGGTCTGGAAACACCATATATTTT,CASSLEGRSGNTIYF
.,TRBV6-1,.,TRBJ2-7,TGTGCCAGCACCGGTAGAGGGCTAGCCTACGAGCAGTACTTC,CASTGRGLAYEQYF
.,TRBV27,.,TRBJ1-5,TGTGCCAGCAGTTTTCGGGCAGGGGATCAGCCCCAGCATTTT,CASSFRAGDQPQHF
.,TRBV7-6,few,TRBJ1-1,TGTGCCAGCAGCAGCTGGGCAGACACTGAAGCTTTCTTT,CASSSWADTEAFF
.,TRBV7-3,.,TRBJ2-7,TGTGCCAGCAGCCTGAACAGGGTCCCCCTTTACGAGCAGTACTTC,CASSLNRVPLYEQYF
TRBD2,TRBV7-2,.,TRBJ2-2,TGTGCCAGCAGCTCTAGCGGGGGGCGGAACACCGGGGAGCTGTTTTTT,CASSSSGGRNTGELFF
TRBD1,TRBV2,.,TRBJ2-7,TGTGCCAGCAGGCCCCTAGGAGGACAGGGGCAGAACTTC,CASRPLGGQGQNF
.,TRBV5-1,.,TRBJ2-3,TGCGCCAGCAGCTTCGGCGGGGGCGAGACAGATACGCAGTATTTT,CASSFGGGETDTQYF
.,TRBV30,.,TRBJ2-3,TGTGCCTGGAGTGCAGTTGGGGAGGTTGATACGCAGTATTTT,CAWSAVGEVDTQYF
.,TRBV6-5,.,TRBJ1-2,TGTGCCAGCAGTTGGTACGGGAGAAACTATGGCTACACCTTC,CASSWYGRNYGYTF
.,TRBV4-1,few,TRBJ1-6,TGCGCCAGCAGCCAAGAGTCTAACTCCTATAATTCACCCCTCCACTTT,CASSQESNSYNSPLHF
.,TRBV7-2,.,TRBJ2-7,TGTGCCAGCAGCCCGGACATGCGATACGAGCAGTACTTC,CASSPDMRYEQYF
TRBD1,TRBV7-2,.,TRBJ2-3,TGTGCCAGCAGCTTGGACAGGGCCACAGATACGCAGTATTTT,CASSLDRATDTQYF
TRBD1,TRBV28,.,TRBJ2-2,TGTGCCAGCGCACCATCAGGGGGTGGCGGGGAGCTGTTTTTT,CASAPSGGGGELFF
TRBD1,TRBV7-8,.,TRBJ2-5,TGTGCCAGCACCCAGGGCAGGGGGAAGATGGTGGAAGAGACCCAGTACTTC,CASTQGRGKMVEETQYF